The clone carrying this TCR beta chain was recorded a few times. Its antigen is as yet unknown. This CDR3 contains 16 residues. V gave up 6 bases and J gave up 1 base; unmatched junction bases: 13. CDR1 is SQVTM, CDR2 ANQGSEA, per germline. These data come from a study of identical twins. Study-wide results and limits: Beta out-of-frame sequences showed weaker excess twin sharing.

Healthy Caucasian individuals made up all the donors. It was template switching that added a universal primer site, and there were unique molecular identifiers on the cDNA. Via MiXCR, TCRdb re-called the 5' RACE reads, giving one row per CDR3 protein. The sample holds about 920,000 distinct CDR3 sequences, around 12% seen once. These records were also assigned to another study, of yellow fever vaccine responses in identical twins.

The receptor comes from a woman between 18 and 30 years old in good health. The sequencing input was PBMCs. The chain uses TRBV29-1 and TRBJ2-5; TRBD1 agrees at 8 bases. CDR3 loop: CSVHSGTGHGQETQYF. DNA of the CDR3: TGCAGCGTCCACTCCGGGACAGGTCACGGCCAAGAGACCCAGTACTTC.